This TCR beta chain was obtained from a study of blood T cell repertoires in COVID-19. Clones were read by immunoSEQ multiplex PCR, and TCRdb kept only the in-frame ones, dropping some. The sample holds about 190,000 clones, over 80% seen once. Germline V gene lookup returns CDR1 LGHNA and CDR2 YSLEER. V was shortened by 3 bases and J by 7 bases, with 19 bases between the two germline ends. This CDR3 is 17 amino acids long. The V gene is TRBV4-3, the J gene TRBJ1-6, with D tentatively TRBD1 (6 bases). The specimen was peripheral blood. The source of this sequence is a woman aged 60-70 years with COVID-19, enrolled during active disease. The CDR3 DNA reads TGCGCCAGCAGCCACACCGGGGGGCCCGGGAGGAATTCACCCCTCCACTTT. It specifies CASSHTGGPGRNSPLHF.